The next 24 T cell receptor beta chains were all read from a single sample in a study. Tregs were sorted as CD4+CD25+CD127-/low cells. TCRdb re-derived calls from the 5' RACE reads in MiXCR, one entry per CDR3 protein. The table includes approximately 9,800 distinct CDR3 sequences, approximately 14% detected once. Sequencing was performed on Tregs sorted from blood. These receptors originate from a female donor with breast cancer.

By share, this clonotype counts as medium-sized. The chain links TRBV12-3 or TRBV12-4 to TRBJ2-3, with 8 bases matching TRBD2. The CDR3 sequence is 15 residues long. J gave up 2 bases and V 6 bases, and 7 bases lay outside the gene matches. In DNA, the CDR3 is TGTGCCAGCAGCGTCGGACTAGCCCCCACAGATACGCAGTATTTT. Translating it yields CASSVGLAPTDTQYF.

With regard to this clonotype: The junction departs from the called germline gene at one end, perhaps through a read error. The rearrangement links TRBV6-6 to TRBJ2-1; 7 nucleotides agree with TRBD1. Germline CDR1 and CDR2: MNHNY and SVGAGI (reference sequence). The CDR3 has 14 amino acids. The CDR3 DNA follows: TGTGCCGGCAGAAACCCGGACAGGTTGAATGAGCATTTCTTC. Translating gives CAGRNPDRLNEHFF.

This clonotype was seen a handful of times. Since a much larger clone is just one base distant, this may be a read error. The V call is TRBV7-2, the J call TRBJ1-1; D uncertain. V lost 4 bases and J lost 10, with 16 bases in between. The CDR3 contains 13 residues. Germline V gives CDR1 SGHTA, CDR2 FQGNSA. The CDR3 DNA reads TGTGCCAGCAGCTCATCGGTGGAGCATGTAGCTTTCTTT. This codes for CASSSSVEHVAFF.

This clonotype is labeled medium-sized. The chain links TRBV12-3 or TRBV12-4 to TRBJ2-1; D may correspond to TRBD1 or TRBD2 (6 bases each). V lost 7 bases and J lost 8, with 18 bases in between. The CDR3 runs to 14 residues. CDR3 DNA: TGTGCCAGCATTAGGGGGGAGGTATGGGATGAGCAGTTCTTC. It is translated as CASIRGEVWDEQFF.

A remark on this clonotype: No conserved phenylalanine or tryptophan is present at the end of the CDR3, so a read error is the likely explanation. V gene TRBV29-1 combines with J gene TRBJ1-1; 8 nucleotides align to TRBD1. In germline, CDR1 is SQVTM, CDR2 ANQGSEA. CDR3 length: 12 residues. V gave up 7 bases and J gave up 9 bases; unmatched junction bases: 10. CDR3 sequence (DNA): TGCAGCGGGGGGACAGGCCGAGTCAAAGCTTTCCTT. It codes for CSGGTGRVKAFL.

Notes on this clonotype: This clone may be a read error of a much larger clone one base away. The chain links TRBV7-9 to TRBJ1-1, with unresolved D. Germline CDR1 reads SEHNR; CDR2 reads FQNEAQ (reference sequence). The CDR3 has 13 amino acids. CDR3 protein: CASSSEMNTAAFF. In DNA, the CDR3 is TGTGCCAGCAGCTCGGAGATGAACACTGCAGCTTTCTTT.

This clonotype is medium-sized within its sample. The V gene is TRBV28, the J gene TRBJ2-5; tentatively, D is TRBD1 (6 bases). The V gene lost 5 bases and the J gene lost 9 bases, with 25 bases spanning the gap. The CDR3 is 16 residues long. Germline CDR1 MDHEN, CDR2 SYDVKM. The CDR3 reads CASSHSSTGGKGAQYF. CDR3 in DNA: TGTGCCAGCAGTCATAGTTCGACGGGCGGAAAGGGGGCCCAGTACTTC.

By share, this clonotype counts as medium-sized. The rearrangement joins TRBV5-1 to TRBJ2-2, with a weak D call TRBD2 (5 bases). The CDR3 extends over 13 amino acids. Germline V gene lookup returns CDR1 SGHRS and CDR2 YFSETQ. V was trimmed by 5 bases and J by 7 bases, leaving 12 bases between them. This CDR3 is CASSFGNGGELFF. The CDR3, as DNA: TGCGCCAGCAGTTTCGGGAACGGCGGGGAGCTGTTTTTT.

This clonotype is deemed medium-sized (0.01 to 0.1%). The rearrangement links TRBV4-1 to TRBJ2-7, with 11 bases that match TRBD1. CDR3 length: 16 amino acids. V shed 0 bases and J 2 bases; nucleotides not matched to a gene: 3. The germline V gene has CDR1 MGHRA and CDR2 YSYEKL. The CDR3 is CASSQDWGQGAYEQYF. Written as DNA, the CDR3 is TGCGCCAGCAGCCAAGATTGGGGACAGGGGGCCTACGAGCAGTACTTC.

The sample holds a few counts of this clonotype. This may come from a read error, since a much larger clone is one base off. The chain recombines TRBV7-2 with TRBJ2-3; D not certain. The CDR3 is made up of 14 amino acids. Germline V gene lookup returns CDR1 SGHTA and CDR2 FQGNSA. Trimming left V 5 bases short and J 6 bases short, with 15 bases between. CDR3 DNA: TGTGCCAGCAGCGCTATCTTGACCGGTGATACGCAGTATTTT. The encoded protein is CASSAILTGDTQYF.

Judged by abundance, this clonotype is medium-sized. The chain employs TRBV7-8 and TRBJ1-1; the match to TRBD1 covers 7 bases. The J segment lost 5 bases and the V segment lost 0 bases, leaving 6 bases of the junction unmatched. The V gene's germline CDR1 is SGHVS and CDR2 FQNEAQ. The CDR3 loop spans 15 amino acids. This CDR3 is CASSLARGLGTEAFF. The CDR3 region has the DNA TGTGCCAGCAGCTTAGCGAGGGGGCTAGGGACTGAAGCTTTCTTT.

This clonotype came up a few times. The chain recombines TRBV12-3 or TRBV12-4 with TRBJ1-4, with D maybe TRBD1 (6 bases). V lost 8 bases and J lost 5, with 15 bases in between. The CDR3 runs to 14 residues. This CDR3 is CASFSGTKNEKLFF. The CDR3 DNA sequence: TGTGCCAGCTTCTCCGGGACAAAGAATGAAAAACTGTTTTTT.

Regarding this clonotype: A much larger clone lies a single base off, so this may be a read error. The chain combines TRBV27 with TRBJ2-7; no firm D call. Trimming stripped 3 bases from V and 4 bases from J, with 13 bases between. This CDR3 region has 14 residues. The germline CDR1 and CDR2 sequences are MNHEY and SMNVEV (reference sequence). Written as DNA, the CDR3 is TGTGCCAGCAGTTTGGGTGGCATGTTTTACGAGCAGTACTTC. Translation gives CASSLGGMFYEQYF.

At least ten counts were recorded for this clonotype. The chain is built from TRBV28 and TRBJ2-3; TRBD2 matches at 11 bases. CDR1 MDHEN and CDR2 SYDVKM come from the germline V gene. J gave up 4 bases and V 5 bases, and 8 bases lay outside the gene matches. The CDR3 extends over 16 amino acids. In DNA, the CDR3 is TGTGCCAGCAGTCGACGACTAGCGGGGCGCGCAGATACGCAGTATTTT. Its translation: CASSRRLAGRADTQYF. Full variable domain (outside the CDR3, taken from reference TRBV28 and TRBJ2-3): DVKVTQSSRYLVKRTGEKVFLECVQDMDHENMFWYRQDPGLGLRLIYFSYDVKMKEKGDIPEGYSVSREKKERFSLILESASTNQTSMYLCASSRRLAGRADTQYFGPGTRLTVL.

This clonotype is medium-sized. This chain connects TRBV5-1 to TRBJ2-7; TRBD2 matches at 10 bases. CDR1 is SGHRS, CDR2 YFSETQ, per germline. V was clipped by 2 bases and J by 4 bases; unmatched bases: 9. CDR3 length: 16 residues. Here the CDR3 reads CASSLITGTSAYEQYF. The CDR3 DNA follows: TGCGCCAGCAGCTTAATCACCGGGACTAGCGCTTACGAGCAGTACTTC.

In the case of this clonotype: Just one base apart from a much larger clone, this may be a read error. The chain employs TRBV12-3 or TRBV12-4 and TRBJ1-5; the D gene is possibly TRBD1 (5 bases). Trimming removed 5 bases at V and 5 bases at J, with 10 bases between. CDR3 length: 13 amino acids. Here the CDR3 DNA reads TGTGCCAGCAGTGTAGGCAGGGATCAGCCCCAGCATTTT. Translation: CASSVGRDQPQHF.

In its sample, this clonotype ranks as medium-sized (0.01 to 0.1%). CDR3 sequence: CASSFAGAERDSYEQYF. The CDR3 nucleotides are TGTGCCAGCAGTTTTGCGGGGGCGGAGCGAGACTCCTACGAGCAGTACTTC. The chain uses TRBV27 and TRBJ2-7; possibly TRBD2 for D (7 bases). The V gene lost 3 bases and the J gene lost 0 bases, with 18 bases spanning the gap. This CDR3 is built from 17 residues. Germline V lookup: CDR1 MNHEY, CDR2 SMNVEV (reference sequence).

This clonotype is labeled medium-sized. V and J are TRBV20-1 and TRBJ1-5; the match to TRBD1 covers 8 bases. The CDR3 covers 15 residues. Germline V gene lookup returns CDR1 DFQATT and CDR2 SNEGSKA (reference sequence). J gave up 2 bases and V 3 bases, and 6 bases lay outside the gene matches. The CDR3 coding sequence is TGCAGTGCTAGGCGGATGGACAGGGGCAATCAGCCCCAGCATTTT. Protein sequence: CSARRMDRGNQPQHF.

This clonotype came up many times. CDR3 sequence reads: CASSLGQPGDYEQYF. The CDR3, as DNA: TGTGCCAGCAGCCTGGGACAGCCGGGGGACTACGAGCAGTACTTC. The rearrangement joins TRBV12-3 or TRBV12-4 to TRBJ2-7; D is perhaps TRBD1 (7 bases). Trimming left V 6 bases short and J 3 bases short, with 18 bases between. The CDR3 is 15 residues long.

This rearrangement joins TRBV12-3 or TRBV12-4 to TRBJ1-1; unclear D gene. This CDR3 is 14 amino acids long. Trimming left V 8 bases short and J 0 bases short, with 13 bases between. The CDR3: CASSKETMNTEAFF. The CDR3 DNA sequence: TGTGCCAGCTCAAAGGAGACCATGAACACTGAAGCTTTCTTT.

The chain combines TRBV28 with TRBJ2-4; 11 bases fit TRBD2. Germline CDR1 MDHEN, CDR2 SYDVKM. CDR3 size: 19 residues. V lost 5 bases to trimming and J lost 1 base; unmatched junction nucleotides: 13. CDR3 nucleotide sequence: TGTGCCAGCAGTCCCCAGGGACTAGCGGTTGGGGAGGCCAAAAACATTCAGTACTTC. It translates to CASSPQGLAVGEAKNIQYF.

This clonotype is medium-sized by share. V is TRBV5-6 and J is TRBJ2-7; D is ambiguous. This CDR3 comprises 11 residues. Trimming stripped 4 bases from V and 2 bases from J, with 4 bases between. Germline CDR1 SGHDT, CDR2 YYEEEE. In DNA form, the CDR3 reads TGTGCCAGCAGCCTCCCCTACGAGCAGTACTTC. It translates to CASSLPYEQYF.

By frequency in the sample, this clonotype is medium-sized. This chain connects TRBV29-1 to TRBJ2-1, with 7 bases identical to TRBD1. V was clipped by 6 bases and J by 4 bases; unmatched bases: 6. This CDR3 region has 13 residues. CDR1 and CDR2 (germline): SQVTM, ANQGSEA. Here the CDR3 reads CSVQGVPYNEQFF. In nucleotides, the CDR3 is TGCAGCGTCCAGGGGGTCCCATACAATGAGCAGTTCTTC.

This clonotype has at least ten counts. The J gene is TRBJ2-7, the V gene TRBV5-1; a possible D gene is TRBD2 (5 bases). Trimming took off 2 bases at V and 4 bases at J, with 10 bases between the two ends. CDR1 is SGHRS and CDR2 is YFSETQ in the germline V gene. The CDR3 runs to 13 residues. The CDR3 DNA follows: TGCGCCAGCAGCTTCGAGGGCCTTTACGAGCAGTACTTC. Protein: CASSFEGLYEQYF.